The TCR beta chain described here comes from a study of beta chain features in type 1 diabetes (dated by TCRdb to 2016 to 2019). Broadly, across the study: No differences in mean age, gender distribution, total cell number or subset yield were found between patients and healthy donors. A total of roughly 100 million sorted cells were examined across all samples, and the number of cells per subset was strongly correlated with RNA yield. The study compared TCRB repertoires of sorted circulating CD4+ T cell subsets between recently diagnosed type 1 diabetes patients and matched healthy donors. Whereas all 30 or so donors provided naive and central memory subsets, regulatory and stem cell-like memory subsets were isolated from just 8 patients and roughly 8 healthy donors. General study outcomes and caveats: Because small numbers of individuals were included in the HLA sub-analyses, any influence of HLA type on TCRB rearrangement was left unresolved. Naive, central memory and regulatory TCRB repertoires appeared to be more alike among patients than among healthy donors. PCR may preferentially amplify shorter templates, but because patient and control samples were amplified and corrected together, any resulting skew would affect both groups equally. Because cDNA was sequenced instead of genomic DNA, highly expressing activated cells could be over-represented, though the groups showed no difference in activation or CD3 levels. At VDJ recombination sites, type 1 diabetes patients had fewer insertions and more deleted nucleotides, which implies abnormalities in thymic rearrangement. Type 1 diabetes patients showed a moderate but significant shortening of TCRB CDR3 length in all four CD4+ subsets.

Comment on this clone: It lacks a known antigen. There are no base qualities to consult, and no much larger clone falls within one base.

Unmatched junction bases come to 6, with V trimmed by 4 bases and J by 0 bases. Based on the germline V gene, the CDR1 and CDR2 sequences are MGHRA and YSYEKL. There are 15 amino acids in the CDR3, from cysteine to phenylalanine inclusive. Only the CDR3 DNA stays, 45 bases, in frame from base 1. A single peripheral blood draw of roughly 0.11 L on average was collected from each donor into heparinised tubes. Using a panel that included CD45RO, CCR7, CD25, CD127, CD95 and CD27, naive, central memory, regulatory and stem cell-like memory CD4+ T cells were sorted on a BD FACSAria II. Purity was above 95% for every sorted population. Right away, PBMCs were isolated by Lymphoprep density gradient centrifugation and were stained directly, with no culture step. Samples were stained and sorted in pairs, with one healthy donor and one patient per experiment, so that batch effects were minimized. The High Capacity cDNA Reverse Transcription Kit was used to reverse transcribe all of the isolated RNA, meaning that expressed TCRB transcripts were what got sequenced. Deep immunoSEQ sequencing was performed on naive, central memory and regulatory T cell samples, with an average of roughly 3.5 million total reads per sample. Sorted cells were lysed in RLT buffer, and RNA was extracted using DNase-treated RNeasy Micro or Mini kits according to cell number. Each cell subset was processed separately to prevent cross-contamination, with patient and healthy donor samples processed together. Using the immunoSEQ multiplex PCR, TCRB sequences were amplified from cDNA into 87-bp fragments spanning the CDR3 region. Sequencing of the amplicons was done on the Illumina HiSeq platform. Turning to the authors' computational methods: Synthetic template baselines were used to correct PCR bias computationally, reads within Hamming distance 2 were collapsed, and singletons that could not be merged were discarded. Reads were aligned to IMGT to assign V, D and J genes, CDR3 length, and insertions or deletions at six rearrangement sites. Within each subset, clonotype counts were normalized to the number of sorted cells before true diversity and Gini coefficients were calculated with the tcR R package. Repertoire sharing was quantified using the overlap coefficient calculated on TCRB nucleotide sequences. As a proxy for the pre-selection repertoire, out-of-frame TCRB sequences from naive cells were analyzed. Held by TCRdb, this immuneACCESS table contains in-frame sequences only and omits some clones. Under half of the omission traces to an unresolved V gene where checked; the cause of the rest is unknown. Clone size and the V and J calls come from that table; the DNA yielded D and trimming. This sample has around 250,000 clones in its table, and approximately 15% of those were observed once. The ten largest account for over 0.015% of the sample.

The V gene is TRBV4-1 and the J gene is TRBJ2-7, with 7 central nucleotides matching TRBD2. The sample taken for sequencing was naive CD4+ T cells from blood. The cell subset or site label here, explained by the study, means: true naive CD4+ T cells. The clonotype comes from a man aged 30 to 45 with type 1 diabetes. The sequenced DNA: TGCGCCAGCAGCCGTCCAGCTAGCGGCTCCTACGAGCAGTACTTC. It codes for CASSRPASGSYEQYF.